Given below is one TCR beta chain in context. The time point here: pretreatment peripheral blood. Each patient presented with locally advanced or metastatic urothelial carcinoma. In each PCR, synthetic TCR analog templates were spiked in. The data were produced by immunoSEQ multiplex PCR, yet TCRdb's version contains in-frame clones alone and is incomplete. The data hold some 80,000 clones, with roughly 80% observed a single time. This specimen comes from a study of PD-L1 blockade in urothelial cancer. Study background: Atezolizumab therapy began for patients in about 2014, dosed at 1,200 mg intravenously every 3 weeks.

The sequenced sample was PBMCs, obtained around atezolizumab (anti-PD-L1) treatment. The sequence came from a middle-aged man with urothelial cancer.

The CDR3 nucleotides are TGTGCCATCAGTGCCGGGTTGGACACTGAAGCTTTCTTT. Protein: CAISAGLDTEAFF. V usage is TRBV10-3 and J usage is TRBJ1-1, with D hard to call. The CDR3 has 13 residues. CDR1 is ENHRY, CDR2 SYGVKD, per germline. The V end was cut by 4 bases, the J end by 3 bases, with 9 bases between.